This TCR beta chain emerged from a study of blood T cells in healthy people across ages. Germline lookup yields CDR1 SGHVS and CDR2 FQNEAQ. The CDR3 loop spans 18 amino acids. Trimming stripped 1 base from V and 6 bases from J, with 23 bases between. A second roughly 6 to 11 cycle PCR used barcoded and J-beta primers. A template-switch adaptor that had 12 random nucleotides put a tag on each cDNA molecule. TCRdb called the 5' RACE reads again in MiXCR, with one record for every CDR3 protein. This table has 800,000 or so distinct CDR3 sequences, around 25% appearing once. The sample was also reused in another study, on T cells of mothers and their children.

The chain employs TRBV7-8 and TRBJ2-3, with D perhaps assigned TRBD1 or TRBD2 (7 bases each). This receptor was obtained from a boy younger than 18 in good health. Sample: blood. Written as DNA, the CDR3 is TGTGCCAGCAGCTTAGGGGCCGTAAGACAGGGAGGGAAGGATACGCAGTATTTT. Protein sequence: CASSLGAVRQGGKDTQYF.